This T cell receptor beta chain was found in a study of T-cell reconstitution after alpha-beta-depleted transplantation in children. This clonotype was observed many times. This sample's TCRbeta library carried unique molecular identifier barcodes. TCRdb reanalysed the PCR reads using MiXCR and keeps one entry per CDR3 protein. This table holds approximately 250,000 distinct CDR3 sequences, over 9.5% found once. Trimming removed 2 bases from V and 4 bases from J, with 11 bases in between. The CDR3 spans 14 residues. Germline V gene lookup returns CDR1 DFQATT and CDR2 SNEGSKA (reference sequence). The sequencing used PBMCs from the stem cell graft donor, collected from the stem cell graft. This chain links TRBV20-1 with TRBJ1-4; unclear D gene. This clonotype originated in a human donor who donated a stem cell graft to a child with SCID. In nucleotides, the CDR3 is TGCAGTGCTAGACTCCGGGGATTTAATGAAAAACTGTTTTTT. Residues: CSARLRGFNEKLFF.